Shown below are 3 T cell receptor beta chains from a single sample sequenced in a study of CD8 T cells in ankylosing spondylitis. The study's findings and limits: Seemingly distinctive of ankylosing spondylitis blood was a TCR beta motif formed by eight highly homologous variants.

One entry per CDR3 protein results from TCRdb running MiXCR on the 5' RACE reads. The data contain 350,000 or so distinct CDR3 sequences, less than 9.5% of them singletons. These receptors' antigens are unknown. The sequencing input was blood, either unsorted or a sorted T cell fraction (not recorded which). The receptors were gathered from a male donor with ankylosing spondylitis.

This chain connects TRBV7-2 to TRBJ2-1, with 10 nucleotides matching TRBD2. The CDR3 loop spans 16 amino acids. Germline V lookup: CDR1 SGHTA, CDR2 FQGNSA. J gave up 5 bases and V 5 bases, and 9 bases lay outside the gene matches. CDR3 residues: CASSLRQAGGDNEQFF. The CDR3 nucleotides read TGTGCCAGCAGCCTGAGGCAAGCGGGAGGGGACAATGAGCAGTTCTTC.

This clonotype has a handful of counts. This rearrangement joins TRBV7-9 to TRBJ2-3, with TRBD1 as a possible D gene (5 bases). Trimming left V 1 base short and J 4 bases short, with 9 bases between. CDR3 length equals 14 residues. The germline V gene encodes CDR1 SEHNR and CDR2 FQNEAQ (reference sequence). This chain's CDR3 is CASSLDTRADTQYF. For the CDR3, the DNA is TGTGCCAGCAGCTTAGACACCAGGGCAGATACGCAGTATTTT.

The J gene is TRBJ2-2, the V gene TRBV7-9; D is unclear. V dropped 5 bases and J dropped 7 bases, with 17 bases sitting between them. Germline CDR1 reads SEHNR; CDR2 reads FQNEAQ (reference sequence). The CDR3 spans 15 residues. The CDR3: CASSQGPGSGGELFF. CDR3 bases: TGTGCCAGCAGCCAAGGTCCGGGTAGTGGCGGGGAGCTGTTTTTT.